The sequence of this T cell receptor beta chain was determined in a study of lymphopenia after photon versus proton radiotherapy. General study results and limits: Larger post-nadir TCR diversity loss correlated inversely with survival in deceased patients. Oligoclonal CD8+ Temra expansion after nadir drove photon patients' diversity drop. Under photons, naive T cells and diversity fell while effector/memory populations rose.

On this clone itself: Its target is unknown.

This CDR3 is 16 amino acids long. The germline CDR1 and CDR2 sequences are SGHTA and FQGNSA. The V segment lost 3 bases and the J segment 2 bases; nucleotides outside the gene matches: 8. TCRdb's copy holds only in-frame clones and misses some; the assay was immunoSEQ multiplex PCR. The sample records 50,000 or so clones, 92% being singletons. V gene TRBV7-2 combines with J gene TRBJ2-5, with TRBD2 identical over 8 bases. The source material was peripheral blood, sampled from a patient treated with photon-based radiotherapy. The TCR comes from a woman aged 35 to 49 with cholangiocarcinoma. The CDR3 bases are TGTGCCAGCAGCTTGAGAAGCGGGAGAAGTCAAGAGACCCAGTACTTC. Protein sequence: CASSLRSGRSQETQYF.